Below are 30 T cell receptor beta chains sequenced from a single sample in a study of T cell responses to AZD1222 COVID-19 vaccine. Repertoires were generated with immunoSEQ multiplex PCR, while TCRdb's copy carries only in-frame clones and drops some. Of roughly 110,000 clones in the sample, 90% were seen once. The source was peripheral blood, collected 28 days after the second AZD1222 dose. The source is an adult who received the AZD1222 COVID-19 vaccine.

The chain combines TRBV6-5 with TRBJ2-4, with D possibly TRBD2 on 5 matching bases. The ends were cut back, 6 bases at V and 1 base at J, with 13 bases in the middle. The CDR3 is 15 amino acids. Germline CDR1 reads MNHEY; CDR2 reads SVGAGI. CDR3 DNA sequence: TGTGCCAGCAGCTCTGGGAGTGCGGCCAAAAACATTCAGTACTTC. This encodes CASSSGSAAKNIQYF.

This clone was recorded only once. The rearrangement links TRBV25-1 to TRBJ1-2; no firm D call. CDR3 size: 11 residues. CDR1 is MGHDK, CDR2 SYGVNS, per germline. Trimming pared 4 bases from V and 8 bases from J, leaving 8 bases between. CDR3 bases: TGTGCCAGCAGTGCGGGTTTGGGCTACACCTTC. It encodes CASSAGLGYTF.

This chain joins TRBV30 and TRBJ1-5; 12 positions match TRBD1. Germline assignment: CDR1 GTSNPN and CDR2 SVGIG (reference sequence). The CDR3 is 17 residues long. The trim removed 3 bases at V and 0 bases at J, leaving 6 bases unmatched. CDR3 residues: CAWSVGQGAPSNQPQHF. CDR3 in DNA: TGTGCCTGGAGCGTGGGACAGGGGGCCCCTAGCAATCAGCCCCAGCATTTT.

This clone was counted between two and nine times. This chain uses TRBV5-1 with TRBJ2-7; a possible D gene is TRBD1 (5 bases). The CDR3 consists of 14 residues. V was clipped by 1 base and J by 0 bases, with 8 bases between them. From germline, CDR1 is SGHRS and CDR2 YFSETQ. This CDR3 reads CASSLLQASYEQYF. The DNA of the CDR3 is TGCGCCAGCAGCTTGTTACAGGCCTCCTACGAGCAGTACTTC.

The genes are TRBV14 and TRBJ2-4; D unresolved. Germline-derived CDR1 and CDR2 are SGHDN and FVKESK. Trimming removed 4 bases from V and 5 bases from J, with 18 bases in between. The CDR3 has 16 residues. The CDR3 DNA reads TGTGCCAGCAGCCTCCGATCCTCCCTCGGGCAAAACATTCAGTACTTC. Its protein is CASSLRSSLGQNIQYF.

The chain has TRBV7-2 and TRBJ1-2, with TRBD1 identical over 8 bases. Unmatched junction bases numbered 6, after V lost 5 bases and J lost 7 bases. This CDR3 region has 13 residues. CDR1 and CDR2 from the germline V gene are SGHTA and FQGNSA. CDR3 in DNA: TGTGCCAGCAGCGTCCAGGGGGCCCGTGGCTACACCTTC. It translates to CASSVQGARGYTF.

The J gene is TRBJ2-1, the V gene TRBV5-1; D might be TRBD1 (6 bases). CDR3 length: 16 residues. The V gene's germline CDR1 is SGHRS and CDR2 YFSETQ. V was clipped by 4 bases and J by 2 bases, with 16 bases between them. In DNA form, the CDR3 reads TGCGCCAGCAGCCAATTGACAGGCACAGCCTACAATGAGCAGTTCTTC. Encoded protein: CASSQLTGTAYNEQFF.

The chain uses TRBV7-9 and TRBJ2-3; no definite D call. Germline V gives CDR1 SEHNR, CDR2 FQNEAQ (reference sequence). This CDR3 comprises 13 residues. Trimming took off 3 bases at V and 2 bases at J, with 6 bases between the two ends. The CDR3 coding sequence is TGTGCCAGCAGCTTTGGGAACACAGATACGCAGTATTTT. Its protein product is CASSFGNTDTQYF. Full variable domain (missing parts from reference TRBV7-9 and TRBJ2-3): DTGVSQNPRHKITKRGQNVTFRCDPISEHNRLYWYRQTLGQGPEFLTYFQNEAQLEKSRLLSDRFSAERPKGSFSTLEIQRTEQGDSAMYLCASSFGNTDTQYFGPGTRLTVL.

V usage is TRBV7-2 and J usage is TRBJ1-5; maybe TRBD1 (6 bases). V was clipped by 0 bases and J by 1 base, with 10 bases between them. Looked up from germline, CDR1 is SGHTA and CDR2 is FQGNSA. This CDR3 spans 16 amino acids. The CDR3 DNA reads TGTGCCAGCAGCTTAGCGCAACAGGGCAGCAATCAGCCCCAGCATTTT. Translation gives CASSLAQQGSNQPQHF.

As DNA, the CDR3 is TGTGCCAGCAGTTACGTGCAGATTAATGAAAAACTGTTTTTT. Encoded protein: CASSYVQINEKLFF. The chain recombines TRBV6-6 with TRBJ1-4, with D unclear. The V and J ends lost 2 bases and 4 bases respectively, with 8 bases between them. CDR1 MNHNY and CDR2 SVGAGI come from the germline V gene (reference sequence). The CDR3 contains 14 residues.

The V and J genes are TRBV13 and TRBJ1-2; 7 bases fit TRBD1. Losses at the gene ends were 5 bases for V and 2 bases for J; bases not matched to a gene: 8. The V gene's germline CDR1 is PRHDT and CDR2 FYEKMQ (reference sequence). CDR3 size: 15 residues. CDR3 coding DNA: TGTGCCAGCAGCCCACGGGACAGCCCAAACTATGGCTACACCTTC. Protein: CASSPRDSPNYGYTF.

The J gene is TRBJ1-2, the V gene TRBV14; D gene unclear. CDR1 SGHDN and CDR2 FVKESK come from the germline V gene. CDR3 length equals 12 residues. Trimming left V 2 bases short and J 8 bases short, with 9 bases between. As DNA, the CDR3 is TGTGCCAGCAGCCAATCTGGGAGAGGCTACACCTTC. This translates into CASSQSGRGYTF.

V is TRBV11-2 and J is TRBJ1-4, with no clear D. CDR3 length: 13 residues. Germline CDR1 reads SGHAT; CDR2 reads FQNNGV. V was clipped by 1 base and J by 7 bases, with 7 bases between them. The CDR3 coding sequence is TGTGCCAGCAGCTTAGCCCCAGTTGAAAAACTGTTTTTT. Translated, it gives CASSLAPVEKLFF.

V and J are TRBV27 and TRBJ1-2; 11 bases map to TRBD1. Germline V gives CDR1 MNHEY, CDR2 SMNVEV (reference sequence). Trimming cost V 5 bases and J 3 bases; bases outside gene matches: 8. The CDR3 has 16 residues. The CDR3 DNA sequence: TGTGCCAGCAGTCCCGGGACAGGGGGACTGGACTATGGCTACACCTTC. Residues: CASSPGTGGLDYGYTF.

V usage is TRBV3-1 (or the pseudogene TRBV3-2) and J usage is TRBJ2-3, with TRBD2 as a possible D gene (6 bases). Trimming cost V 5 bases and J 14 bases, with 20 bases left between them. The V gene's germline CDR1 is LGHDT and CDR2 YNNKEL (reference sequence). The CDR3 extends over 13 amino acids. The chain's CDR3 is CASSGEVRGGVYF. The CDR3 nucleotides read TGTGCCAGCAGCGGAGAGGTTCGGGGCGGGGTGTATTTT.

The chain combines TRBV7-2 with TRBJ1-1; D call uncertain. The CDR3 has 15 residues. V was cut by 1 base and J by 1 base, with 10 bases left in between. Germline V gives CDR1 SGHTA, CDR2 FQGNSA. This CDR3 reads CASSLELEPNTEAFF. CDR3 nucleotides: TGTGCCAGCAGCTTAGAGTTAGAACCGAACACTGAAGCTTTCTTT.

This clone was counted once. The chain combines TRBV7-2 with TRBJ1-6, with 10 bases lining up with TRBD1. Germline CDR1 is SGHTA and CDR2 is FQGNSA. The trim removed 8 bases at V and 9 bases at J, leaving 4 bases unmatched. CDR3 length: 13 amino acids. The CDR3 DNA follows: TGTGCCAGCCGGGACAGGGGTGTTTCACCCCTCCACTTT. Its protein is CASRDRGVSPLHF.

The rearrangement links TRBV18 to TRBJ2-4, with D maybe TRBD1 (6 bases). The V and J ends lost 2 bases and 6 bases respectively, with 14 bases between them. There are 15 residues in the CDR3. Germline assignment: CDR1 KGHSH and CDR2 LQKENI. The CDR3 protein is CASSPGGQGGNIQYF. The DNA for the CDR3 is TGTGCCAGCTCACCAGGAGGACAAGGGGGAAACATTCAGTACTTC.

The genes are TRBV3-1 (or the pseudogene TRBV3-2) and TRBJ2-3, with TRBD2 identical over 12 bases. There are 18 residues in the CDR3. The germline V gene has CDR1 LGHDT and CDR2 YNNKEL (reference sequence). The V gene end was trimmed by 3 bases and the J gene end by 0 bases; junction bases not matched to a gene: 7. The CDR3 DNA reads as TGTGCCAGCAGCCACCGCCTAGCGGGGGGGTATAGCACAGATACGCAGTATTTT. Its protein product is CASSHRLAGGYSTDTQYF.

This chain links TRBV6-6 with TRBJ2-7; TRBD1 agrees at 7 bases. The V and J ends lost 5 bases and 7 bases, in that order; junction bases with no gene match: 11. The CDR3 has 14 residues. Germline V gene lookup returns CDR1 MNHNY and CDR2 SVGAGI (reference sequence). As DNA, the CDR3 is TGTGCCAGCAGTACATCGGGACAGCGAAGGGAGCAGTACTTC. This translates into CASSTSGQRREQYF.

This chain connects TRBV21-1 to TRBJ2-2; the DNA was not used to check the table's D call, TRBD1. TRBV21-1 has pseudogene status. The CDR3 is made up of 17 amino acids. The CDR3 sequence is CASSTYLGTGDTGELFF. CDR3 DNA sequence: TGTGCCAGCAGCACCTATTTGGGGACAGGGGACACCGGGGAGCTGTTTTTT.

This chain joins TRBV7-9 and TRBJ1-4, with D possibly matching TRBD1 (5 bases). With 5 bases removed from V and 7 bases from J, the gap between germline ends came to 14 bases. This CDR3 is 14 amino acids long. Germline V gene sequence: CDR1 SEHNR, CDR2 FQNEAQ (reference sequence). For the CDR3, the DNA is TGTGCCAGCAGCCCGGGGGGATTACGTGAAAAACTGTTTTTT. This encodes CASSPGGLREKLFF.

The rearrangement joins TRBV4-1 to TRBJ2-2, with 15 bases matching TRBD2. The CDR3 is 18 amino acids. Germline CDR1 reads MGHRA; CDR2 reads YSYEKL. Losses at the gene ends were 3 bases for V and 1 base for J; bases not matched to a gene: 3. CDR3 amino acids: CASSHGLAGGLNTGELFF. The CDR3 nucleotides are TGCGCCAGCAGCCACGGACTAGCGGGGGGGCTGAACACCGGGGAGCTGTTTTTT.

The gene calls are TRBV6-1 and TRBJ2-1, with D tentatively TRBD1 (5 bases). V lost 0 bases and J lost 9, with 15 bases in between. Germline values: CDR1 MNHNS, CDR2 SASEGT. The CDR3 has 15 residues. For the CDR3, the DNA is TGTGCCAGCAGTGAAGCGGGGCAGCCGCTGGGTGAGCAGTTCTTC. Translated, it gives CASSEAGQPLGEQFF.

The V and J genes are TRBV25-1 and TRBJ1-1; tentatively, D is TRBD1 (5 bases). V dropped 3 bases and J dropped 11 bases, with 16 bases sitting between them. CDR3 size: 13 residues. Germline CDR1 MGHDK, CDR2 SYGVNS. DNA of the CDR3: TGTGCCAGCAGTGAGAGGGACCTGAAGTGGGCTTTCTTT. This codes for CASSERDLKWAFF.

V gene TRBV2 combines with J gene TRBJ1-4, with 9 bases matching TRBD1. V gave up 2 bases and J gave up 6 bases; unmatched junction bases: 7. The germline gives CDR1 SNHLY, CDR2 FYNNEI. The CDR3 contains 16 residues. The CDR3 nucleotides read TGTGCCAGCAGTGAACCCGGACAGGGGATGGATGAAAAACTGTTTTTT. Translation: CASSEPGQGMDEKLFF.

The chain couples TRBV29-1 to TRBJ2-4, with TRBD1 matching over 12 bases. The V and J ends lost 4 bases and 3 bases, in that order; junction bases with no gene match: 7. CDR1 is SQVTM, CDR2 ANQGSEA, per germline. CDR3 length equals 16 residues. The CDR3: CSVGGTGGTGKNIQYF. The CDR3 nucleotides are TGCAGCGTTGGTGGGACAGGGGGCACGGGCAAAAACATTCAGTACTTC.

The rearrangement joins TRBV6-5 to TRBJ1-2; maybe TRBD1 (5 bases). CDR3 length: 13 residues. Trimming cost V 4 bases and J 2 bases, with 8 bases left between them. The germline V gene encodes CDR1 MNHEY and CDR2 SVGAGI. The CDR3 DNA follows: TGTGCCAGCAGTTTCGGGACCAACTATGGCTACACCTTC. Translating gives CASSFGTNYGYTF.

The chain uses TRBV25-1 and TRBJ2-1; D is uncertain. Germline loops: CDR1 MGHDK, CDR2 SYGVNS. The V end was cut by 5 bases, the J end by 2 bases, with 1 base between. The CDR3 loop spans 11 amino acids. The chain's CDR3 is CASSPYNEQFF. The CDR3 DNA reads TGTGCCAGCAGTCCCTACAATGAGCAGTTCTTC.

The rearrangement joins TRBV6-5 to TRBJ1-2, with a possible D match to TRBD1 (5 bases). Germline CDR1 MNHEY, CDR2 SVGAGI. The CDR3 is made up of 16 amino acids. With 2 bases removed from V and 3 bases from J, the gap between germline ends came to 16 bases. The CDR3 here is CASSYAGAGVYYGYTF. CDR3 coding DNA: TGTGCCAGCAGTTACGCCGGGGCCGGGGTCTACTATGGCTACACCTTC.